Below are 9 T cell receptor beta chains sequenced from a single sample in a study of T-cell reconstitution after alpha-beta-depleted transplantation in children. Unique molecular identifiers featured in how the TCRbeta library was prepared. Each CDR3 protein is one row after TCRdb ran MiXCR on the PCR reads. The sample has 200,000 to 250,000 distinct CDR3 sequences; around 8.9% are singletons. Sequenced here: PBMCs from the stem cell graft donor, sampled from the stem cell graft. The receptors derive from a human donor who donated a stem cell graft to a child with SCID.

The table lists this clonotype with many counts. This sequence joins TRBV18 and TRBJ2-1, with D possibly being TRBD2 (6 bases). This CDR3 spans 16 amino acids. Trimming cost V 0 bases and J 4 bases, with 13 bases left between them. In germline, CDR1 is KGHSH, CDR2 LQKENI. The CDR3 bases are TGTGCCAGCTCACCACCCGGCGGGGTTCGATACAATGAGCAGTTCTTC. Its translation: CASSPPGGVRYNEQFF.

This clonotype was counted at least ten times. The rearrangement joins TRBV6-1 to TRBJ1-1; D gene ambiguous. This CDR3 is built from 13 residues. V shed 0 bases and J shed 8 bases, with 10 bases lying between them. CDR1 is MNHNS, CDR2 SASEGT, per germline. The CDR3 sequence: CASSEALLTEAFF. The CDR3 DNA follows: TGTGCCAGCAGTGAAGCGCTGTTGACAGAAGCTTTCTTT.

This clonotype was seen many times. The J gene is TRBJ1-2, the V gene TRBV5-5; no clear D. Looked up from germline, CDR1 is SGHKS and CDR2 is YYEKEE (reference sequence). Trimming took 0 bases from V and 3 from J, leaving 12 bases between them. The CDR3 contains 15 residues. CDR3 DNA: TGTGCCAGCAGCTTGGAAATCGGCAGCTACTATGGCTACACCTTC. It encodes CASSLEIGSYYGYTF.

This clonotype was counted only a few times. Compared with germline, one end of the junction differs, possibly owing to a read error. The chain recombines TRBV12-3 or TRBV12-4 with TRBJ1-2; D gene unclear. The CDR3 loop spans 13 amino acids. The CDR3 sequence is CASSLGRNYGDTF. The CDR3 DNA reads TGTGCCAGCAGTTTAGGTCGAAACTATGGCGACACCTTC.

This clonotype has at least ten counts. The chain is built from TRBV12-3 or TRBV12-4 and TRBJ2-7; D unresolved. The CDR3 spans 12 residues. With 5 bases removed from V and 3 bases from J, the gap between germline ends came to 8 bases. The CDR3 DNA is TGTGCCAGCAGTCCCAGATACTACGAGCAGTACTTC. Amino acids: CASSPRYYEQYF.

This clonotype came up many times. This chain links TRBV24-1 with TRBJ2-1; D is perhaps TRBD1 (6 bases). Germline V gives CDR1 KGHDR, CDR2 SFDVKD. The V and J ends lost 1 base and 4 bases respectively, with 13 bases between them. This CDR3 has 16 amino acids. CDR3 bases: TGTGCCACCAGTGATTTAGGGCAGGGGATTTACAATGAGCAGTTCTTC. The encoded protein is CATSDLGQGIYNEQFF.

This clonotype was seen a handful of times. The rearrangement joins TRBV2 to TRBJ1-5, with TRBD1 as a possible D gene (5 bases). Germline assignment: CDR1 SNHLY and CDR2 FYNNEI. This CDR3 region has 15 residues. The V and J ends lost 6 bases and 5 bases respectively, with 17 bases between them. CDR3 region: CASSDSRGTYQPQHF. The CDR3 DNA reads TGTGCCAGCAGCGACAGTCGGGGAACTTATCAGCCCCAGCATTTT.

This clonotype has a handful of counts. This chain uses TRBV5-1 with TRBJ1-1; 7 nucleotides match TRBD1. Germline V gives CDR1 SGHRS, CDR2 YFSETQ. The CDR3 sequence is 16 residues long. J lost 1 base, V lost 4 bases, and 10 bases had no gene match. The DNA for the CDR3 is TGCGCCAGCAGCCACCGACAGGGTGAAACGAACACTGAAGCTTTCTTT. It codes for CASSHRQGETNTEAFF.

In its sample, this clonotype was seen many times. The V and J genes are TRBV12-3 or TRBV12-4 and TRBJ2-7; D is perhaps TRBD1 or TRBD2 (6 bases each). This CDR3 contains 15 residues. The V gene lost 3 bases and the J gene lost 3 bases, with 15 bases spanning the gap. The CDR3 loop is CASSFGSGGSYEQYF. CDR3 coding DNA: TGTGCCAGCAGTTTTGGTTCCGGGGGCAGCTACGAGCAGTACTTC.